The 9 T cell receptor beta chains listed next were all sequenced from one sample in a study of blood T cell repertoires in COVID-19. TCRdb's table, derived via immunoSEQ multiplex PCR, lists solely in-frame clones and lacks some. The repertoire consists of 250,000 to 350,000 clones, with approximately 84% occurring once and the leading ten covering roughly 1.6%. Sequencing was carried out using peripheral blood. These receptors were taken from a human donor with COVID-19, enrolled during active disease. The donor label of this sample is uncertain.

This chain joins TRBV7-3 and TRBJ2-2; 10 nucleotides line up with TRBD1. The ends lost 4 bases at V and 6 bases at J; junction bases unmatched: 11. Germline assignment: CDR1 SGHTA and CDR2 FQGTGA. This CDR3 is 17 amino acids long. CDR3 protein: CASSSRSGTGAAGELFF. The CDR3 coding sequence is TGTGCCAGCAGCTCACGGTCCGGGACAGGGGCGGCCGGGGAGCTGTTTTTT.

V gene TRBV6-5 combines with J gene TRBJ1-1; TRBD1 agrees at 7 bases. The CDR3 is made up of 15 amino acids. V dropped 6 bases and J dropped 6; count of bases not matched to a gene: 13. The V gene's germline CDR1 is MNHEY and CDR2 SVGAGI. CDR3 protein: CASRPMTGPEAEAFF. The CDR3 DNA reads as TGTGCCAGCAGACCCATGACAGGGCCGGAGGCTGAAGCTTTCTTT.

For the CDR3, the DNA is TGTGCCAGCAGTGAGGTCGTCAGCTCCTACAATGAGCAGTTCTTC. Translated: CASSEVVSSYNEQFF. The genes are TRBV2 and TRBJ2-1; D gene ambiguous. The CDR3 is 15 residues long. Germline V CDR1 and CDR2: SNHLY, FYNNEI. The germline V and J ends were trimmed by 3 bases and 0 bases, with 9 bases remaining between them.

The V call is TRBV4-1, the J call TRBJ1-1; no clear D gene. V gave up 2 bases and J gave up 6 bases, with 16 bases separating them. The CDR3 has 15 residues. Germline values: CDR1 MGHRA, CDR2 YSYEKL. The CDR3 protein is CASSQSPGSVAEAFF. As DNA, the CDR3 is TGCGCCAGCAGCCAATCACCCGGGTCGGTAGCTGAAGCTTTCTTT.

As DNA, the CDR3 is TGTGCCAGCAGTGACAACTTTACTCCGGGTCCGACGGGATATGGCTACACCTTC. It specifies CASSDNFTPGPTGYGYTF. This rearrangement joins TRBV6-1 to TRBJ1-2, with D hard to call. The CDR3 runs 18 residues. In germline, CDR1 is MNHNS, CDR2 SASEGT. V lost 3 bases and J 5 bases, leaving 25 bases between the germline ends.

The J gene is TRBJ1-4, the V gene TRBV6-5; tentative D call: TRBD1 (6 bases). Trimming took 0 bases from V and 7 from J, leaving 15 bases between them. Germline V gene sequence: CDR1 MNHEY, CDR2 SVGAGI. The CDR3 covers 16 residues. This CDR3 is CASSYSTGAGGEKLFF. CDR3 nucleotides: TGTGCCAGCAGTTACTCGACGGGGGCGGGAGGTGAAAAACTGTTTTTT.

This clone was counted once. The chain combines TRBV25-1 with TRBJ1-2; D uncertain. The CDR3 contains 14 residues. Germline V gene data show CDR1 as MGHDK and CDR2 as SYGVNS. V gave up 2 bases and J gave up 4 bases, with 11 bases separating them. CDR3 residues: CASSEADPFYGYTF. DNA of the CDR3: TGTGCCAGCAGTGAAGCAGATCCTTTCTATGGCTACACCTTC.

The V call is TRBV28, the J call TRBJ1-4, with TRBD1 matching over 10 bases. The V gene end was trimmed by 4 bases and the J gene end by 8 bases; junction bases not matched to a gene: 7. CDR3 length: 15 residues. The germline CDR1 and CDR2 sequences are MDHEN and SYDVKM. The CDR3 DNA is TGTGCCAGCAGTTCCGACAGGGGGCCCGGGGAAAAACTGTTTTTT. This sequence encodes CASSSDRGPGEKLFF.

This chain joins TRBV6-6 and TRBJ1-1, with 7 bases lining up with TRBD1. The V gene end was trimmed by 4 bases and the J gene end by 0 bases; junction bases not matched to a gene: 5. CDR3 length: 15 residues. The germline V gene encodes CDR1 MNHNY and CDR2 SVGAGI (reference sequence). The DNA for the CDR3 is TGTGCCAGCAGTTTGACAGGGCGAGTGAACACTGAAGCTTTCTTT. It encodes CASSLTGRVNTEAFF.